This T cell receptor (beta chain) was identified in a study of blood T cell repertoires in COVID-19. The method was immunoSEQ multiplex PCR; TCRdb's version includes in-frame clones alone and lacks a portion of them. This sample carries more than 150,000 clones, 80% to 90% of them seen once, and the ten largest clones take around 13%. There are 17 residues in the CDR3. The germline V gene encodes CDR1 MGHDK and CDR2 SYGVNS. The V gene end was trimmed by 5 bases and the J gene end by 8 bases; junction bases not matched to a gene: 17. V gene TRBV25-1 combines with J gene TRBJ1-2; 10 bases match TRBD1. Sequencing was carried out using peripheral blood. The receptor was isolated from a woman aged 70 to 79 with COVID-19, enrolled during active disease. CDR3 in amino acids: CASSPHIGTGEFGGYTF. CDR3 sequence (DNA): TGTGCCAGCAGTCCCCACATTGGGACAGGGGAGTTCGGCGGCTACACCTTC.